The 26 T cell receptor beta chains below come from one sample, sequenced in a study of shared clonotypes between healthy human individuals. Data came from immunoSEQ multiplex PCR; TCRdb stores just in-frame clones and leaves some out. The sample lists roughly 480,000 clones, around 79% seen once, with approximately 12% in the top ten. The sequenced sample was PBMCs. The receptors originated from a woman in her 40s in good health. Some clones in this sample may be carry-over from other donors' samples.

V and J are TRBV7-9 and TRBJ2-1; TRBD2 aligns across 9 bases. The CDR3 runs to 16 residues. Germline V CDR1 and CDR2: SEHNR, FQNEAQ (reference sequence). V shed 7 bases, J shed 3 bases, and the junction held 10 bases outside the gene matches. CDR3 bases: TGTGCCAGCAACCCCGCTGGGACTAGCCGCTACAATGAGCAGTTCTTC. This encodes CASNPAGTSRYNEQFF.

This clone has more than one count but fewer than ten. The V gene is TRBV7-8, the J gene TRBJ2-2; 9 nucleotides agree with TRBD1. The CDR3 consists of 15 residues. V lost 3 bases, J lost 7 bases, and 6 bases stayed unmatched. Germline loops: CDR1 SGHVS, CDR2 FQNEAQ. The CDR3 sequence: CASSLGTGRSGELFF. CDR3 coding DNA: TGTGCCAGCAGCTTGGGGACAGGGAGAAGCGGGGAGCTGTTTTTT. Looking up the rest from reference TRBV7-8 and TRBJ2-2 gives the full variable domain: GAGVSQSPRYKVAKRGQDVALRCDPISGHVSLFWYQQALGQGPEFLTYFQNEAQLDKSGLPSDRFFAERPEGSVSTLKIQRTQQEDSAVYLCASSLGTGRSGELFFGEGSRLTVL.

The DNA for the CDR3 is TGTGCCAGCAGCTTACTGGGAGAGGTTGAGCAGTTCTTC. This sequence encodes CASSLLGEVEQFF. The chain couples TRBV28 to TRBJ2-1, with D tentatively TRBD2 (5 bases). The length of the CDR3 is 13 residues. Germline CDR1 and CDR2: MDHEN and SYDVKM. Trimming left V 6 bases short and J 9 bases short, with 15 bases between.

This sequence joins TRBV10-2 and TRBJ2-4; no reliable D call. The CDR3 length is 15 residues. Germline V gene data show CDR1 as WSHSY and CDR2 as SAAADI. Trimming stripped 3 bases from V and 3 bases from J, with 12 bases between. CDR3 coding DNA: TGCGCCAGCAGTGACTGGCAGGACGGCAAAAACATTCAGTACTTC. This translates into CASSDWQDGKNIQYF.

The V call is TRBV5-1, the J call TRBJ2-7, with 11 bases lining up with TRBD1. J was trimmed by 3 bases and V by 2 bases; bases with no gene match: 4. The germline V gene has CDR1 SGHRS and CDR2 YFSETQ. This CDR3 has 15 residues. The CDR3 loop reads CASSFSGTGGYEQYF. The CDR3, as DNA: TGCGCCAGCAGCTTCTCCGGGACAGGGGGCTACGAGCAGTACTTC.

The V call is TRBV28, the J call TRBJ2-1; D is possibly TRBD2 (5 bases). V lost 10 bases and J 0 bases, leaving 19 bases between the germline ends. The CDR3 has 16 amino acids. CDR1 MDHEN and CDR2 SYDVKM come from the germline V gene. For the CDR3, the DNA is TGTGCCACCCCAAGGAGCGGAGATCCCTCCTACAATGAGCAGTTCTTC. Its protein is CATPRSGDPSYNEQFF.

The table lists this clone with a count of one. Sequence at one end of the junction differs from germline and may be a read error. The rearrangement links TRBV2 to TRBJ2-4; maybe TRBD1 (6 bases). Germline CDR1 is SNHLY and CDR2 is FYNNEI. CDR3 length equals 11 residues. The CDR3 DNA sequence: TGTGCCAGCAGTGAAGACGGGACACCCACCTTC. Protein: CASSEDGTPTF.

This clone was detected a few times. This specimen includes other DNA sequences encoding the same CDR3. J is TRBJ2-1 and V is TRBV11-2; D is ambiguous. Trimming removed 4 bases at V and 7 bases at J, with 5 bases between. CDR1 and CDR2 (germline): SGHAT, FQNNGV. This CDR3 is built from 11 residues. The CDR3 DNA sequence: TGTGCCAGCAGCTCTGGGAATGAGCAGTTCTTC. Protein sequence: CASSSGNEQFF.

In DNA form, the CDR3 reads TGTGCCAGCAGTGGACCCACCAAAAATGAAAAACTGTTTTTT. Its translation: CASSGPTKNEKLFF. The chain joins TRBV28 to TRBJ1-4, with D unresolved. CDR3 length equals 14 residues. Trimming removed 5 bases from V and 5 bases from J, with 12 bases in between. Germline CDR1 is MDHEN and CDR2 is SYDVKM.

The V call is TRBV7-2, the J call TRBJ1-2; D not certain. Germline CDR1 is SGHTA and CDR2 is FQGNSA. Between the trimmed V and J ends, which lost 4 bases and 5 bases, there was a span of 17 bases. The CDR3 spans 15 residues. CDR3 DNA: TGTGCCAGCAGCTACAGCAGGTCCCTCGCTTATGGCTACACCTTC. It translates to CASSYSRSLAYGYTF.

V is TRBV7-3 and J is TRBJ2-7, with D tentatively TRBD1 (8 bases). Germline CDR1 is SGHTA and CDR2 is FQGTGA. The CDR3 covers 16 residues. The V end lost 5 bases, the J end lost 7 bases, and 24 bases lay between the germline ends. The CDR3 DNA reads TGTGCCAGCAGCCCGCAGACAGGGGAGGCGGGGGATGAGCAGTACTTC. As protein: CASSPQTGEAGDEQYF.

The chain has TRBV20-1 and TRBJ2-7; D not resolved. The CDR3 runs to 11 residues. Per germline, CDR1 DFQATT and CDR2 SNEGSKA (reference sequence). Deletions cut 3 bases from V and 6 bases from J, with 9 bases between. The CDR3 loop is CSARSEREQYF. The CDR3 DNA reads as TGCAGTGCTAGGTCCGAGCGCGAGCAGTACTTC.

The chain joins TRBV7-2 to TRBJ2-1, with TRBD2 as a possible D gene (6 bases). V lost 1 base and J lost 6, with 10 bases in between. Germline lookup yields CDR1 SGHTA and CDR2 FQGNSA. CDR3 length: 14 amino acids. The CDR3 is CASSLGLVSNEQFF. In nucleotides, the CDR3 is TGTGCCAGCAGCTTAGGACTAGTTAGCAATGAGCAGTTCTTC. The full variable domain, its missing parts supplied by reference TRBV7-2 and TRBJ2-1, is GAGVSQSPSNKVTEKGKDVELRCDPISGHTALYWYRQSLGQGLEFLIYFQGNSAPDKSGLPSDRFSAERTGGSVSTLTIQRTQQEDSAVYLCASSLGLVSNEQFFGPGTRLTVL.

J is TRBJ2-1 and V is TRBV6-4; D may correspond to TRBD1 or TRBD2 (5 bases each). Germline lookup yields CDR1 MRHNA and CDR2 SNTAGT. The V gene lost 10 bases and the J gene lost 7 bases, with 17 bases spanning the gap. This CDR3 has 13 residues. The CDR3 bases are TGTGCCACCGGCCGGGACCACGGTAATGAGCAGTTCTTC. It yields the protein CATGRDHGNEQFF.

V gene TRBV5-6 combines with J gene TRBJ1-2; D gene uncertain. This CDR3 spans 12 amino acids. Germline CDR1 is SGHDT and CDR2 is YYEEEE. V was pared by 0 bases and J by 10 bases, with 10 bases between. CDR3 sequence: CASSLGLLVYTF. The CDR3 DNA sequence: TGTGCCAGCAGCTTGGGGCTCCTTGTCTACACCTTC.

The V call is TRBV9, the J call TRBJ1-6, with no clear D. With 0 bases removed from V and 7 bases from J, the gap between germline ends came to 8 bases. CDR3 length equals 14 residues. CDR1 is SGDLS and CDR2 is YYNGEE in the germline V gene. The CDR3: CASSVGHRNSPLHF. In DNA form, the CDR3 reads TGTGCCAGCAGCGTAGGACACCGAAATTCACCCCTCCACTTT.

This clone was seen repeatedly, ten times or more. This rearrangement joins TRBV5-1 to TRBJ2-1, with no clear D. This CDR3 has 16 residues. Germline V CDR1 and CDR2: SGHRS, YFSETQ. Trimming removed 0 bases at V and 0 bases at J, with 10 bases between. Here the CDR3 reads CASSLDVKSSYNEQFF. The CDR3 DNA reads TGCGCCAGCAGCTTGGATGTGAAGAGCTCCTACAATGAGCAGTTCTTC.

About this clone itself: Other DNA sequences in this specimen translate into the identical CDR3. V is TRBV7-9 and J is TRBJ2-7; a weak D match, TRBD2 (5 bases). V was cut by 4 bases and J by 1 base, with 11 bases left in between. This CDR3 spans 14 amino acids. Germline V gene sequence: CDR1 SEHNR, CDR2 FQNEAQ (reference sequence). The CDR3 DNA is TGTGCCAGCAGCTCTCGGACGGGGTCCTACGAGCAGTACTTC. Encoded protein: CASSSRTGSYEQYF.

This clone was counted ten times or more. The chain has TRBV5-8 and TRBJ2-3; unclear D gene. The germline CDR1 and CDR2 sequences are SGHTS and YDEGEE. V lost 7 bases and J lost 0, with 9 bases in between. The CDR3 length is 13 residues. CDR3 nucleotides: TGTGCCAGCCTTACCAGGAGCACAGATACGCAGTATTTT. Amino acid sequence: CASLTRSTDTQYF.

The gene calls are TRBV6-6 and TRBJ1-2; the D gene is possibly TRBD1 (5 bases). The CDR3 is 15 amino acids. V was trimmed by 7 bases and J by 7 bases, leaving 22 bases between them. Per germline, CDR1 MNHNY and CDR2 SVGAGI (reference sequence). The CDR3 is CASTSILLAQGGYTF. The CDR3 DNA is TGTGCCAGCACCTCCATTCTACTGGCCCAGGGTGGCTACACCTTC.

This clone has a single count. The J gene is TRBJ1-4, the V gene TRBV4-1, with 9 bases lining up with TRBD1. The junction had 9 bases not matched to a gene; V was cut back by 4 bases and J by 0 bases. The CDR3 has 18 residues. Germline V lookup: CDR1 MGHRA, CDR2 YSYEKL. The CDR3: CASSLRTGAISTNEKLFF. The CDR3 DNA reads TGCGCCAGCAGCCTTCGGACAGGGGCGATTTCAACTAATGAAAAACTGTTTTTT.

The table lists this clone with a count of one. The chain recombines TRBV15 with TRBJ1-2; D is possibly TRBD1 (5 bases). Deletions cut 2 bases from V and 0 bases from J, with 19 bases between. The germline gives CDR1 LNHNV, CDR2 YYDKDF (reference sequence). This CDR3 is built from 18 residues. The CDR3 DNA follows: TGTGCCACCAGCAGACCCTCAAAACGGGGGTTCGCTAACTATGGCTACACCTTC. Its protein product is CATSRPSKRGFANYGYTF.

This clone came up a few times. The J gene is TRBJ2-1, the V gene TRBV28, with a possible D match to TRBD2 (6 bases). CDR1 is MDHEN and CDR2 is SYDVKM in the germline V gene. Trimming shortened V by 5 bases and J by 10 bases, and 21 bases separated the two germline ends. This CDR3 spans 15 amino acids. The chain's CDR3 is CASSPSWAGRSEQFF. The CDR3, as DNA: TGTGCCAGCAGTCCCTCTTGGGCGGGGAGATCGGAGCAGTTCTTC.

This rearrangement joins TRBV9 to TRBJ2-1, with 9 bases aligning to TRBD2. Per the germline V gene, CDR1 is SGDLS and CDR2 is YYNGEE. This CDR3 contains 17 residues. With V trimmed by 0 bases and J by 9 bases, 13 bases remained unmatched. DNA of the CDR3: TGTGCCAGCAGCGTAGGGTCACTAGCGGGCCGGTGGGCTGAGCAGTTCTTC. Translating it yields CASSVGSLAGRWAEQFF.

J is TRBJ2-7 and V is TRBV28; TRBD2 is a possible D gene (6 bases). In germline, CDR1 is MDHEN, CDR2 SYDVKM. The V and J ends lost 4 bases and 4 bases respectively, with 11 bases between them. This CDR3 spans 13 amino acids. CDR3 bases: TGTGCCAGCAGTTGGGGGACTTTATACGAGCAGTACTTC. As protein: CASSWGTLYEQYF.

This clone was detected only a few times. The chain employs TRBV14 and TRBJ2-2; no firm D call. This CDR3 spans 15 amino acids. Germline CDR1 and CDR2: SGHDN and FVKESK. Between the trimmed V and J ends, which lost 0 bases and 7 bases, there was a span of 12 bases. DNA for the CDR3: TGTGCCAGCAGCCAAGATCTCCAAGGGATCGGGGAGCTGTTTTTT. Its protein is CASSQDLQGIGELFF.